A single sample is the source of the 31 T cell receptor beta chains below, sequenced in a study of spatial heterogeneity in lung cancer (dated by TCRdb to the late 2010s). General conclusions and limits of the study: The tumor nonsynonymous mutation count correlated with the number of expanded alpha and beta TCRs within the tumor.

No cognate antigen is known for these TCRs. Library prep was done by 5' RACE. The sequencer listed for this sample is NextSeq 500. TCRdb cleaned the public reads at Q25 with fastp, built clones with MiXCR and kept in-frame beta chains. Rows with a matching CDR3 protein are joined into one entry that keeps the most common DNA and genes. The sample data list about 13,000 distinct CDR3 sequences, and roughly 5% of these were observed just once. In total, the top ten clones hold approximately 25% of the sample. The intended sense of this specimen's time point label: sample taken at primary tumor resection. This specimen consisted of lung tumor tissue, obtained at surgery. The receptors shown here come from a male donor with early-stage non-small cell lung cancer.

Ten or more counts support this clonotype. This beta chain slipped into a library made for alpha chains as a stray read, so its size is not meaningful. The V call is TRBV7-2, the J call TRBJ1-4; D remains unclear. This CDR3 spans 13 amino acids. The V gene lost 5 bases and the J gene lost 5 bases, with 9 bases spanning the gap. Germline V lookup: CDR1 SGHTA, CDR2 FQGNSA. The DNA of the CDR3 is TGTGCCAGCAGCCCTGATGGAAATGAAAAACTGTTTTTT. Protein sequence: CASSPDGNEKLFF.

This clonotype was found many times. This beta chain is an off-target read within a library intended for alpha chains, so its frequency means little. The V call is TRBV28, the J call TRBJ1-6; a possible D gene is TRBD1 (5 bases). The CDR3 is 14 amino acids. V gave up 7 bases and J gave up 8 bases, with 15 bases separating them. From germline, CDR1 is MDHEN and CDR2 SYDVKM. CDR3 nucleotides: TGTGCCAGCACCTTCACAGGTAGAGATTCACCCCTCCACTTT. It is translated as CASTFTGRDSPLHF.

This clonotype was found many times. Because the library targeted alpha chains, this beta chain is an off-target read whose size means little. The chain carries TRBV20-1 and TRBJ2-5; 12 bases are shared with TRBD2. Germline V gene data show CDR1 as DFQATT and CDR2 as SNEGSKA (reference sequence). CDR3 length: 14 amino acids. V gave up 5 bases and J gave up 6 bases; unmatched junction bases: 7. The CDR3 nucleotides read TGCAGTGCTGTCCTAGCGGGGGGGCTAAAGACCCAGTACTTC. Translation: CSAVLAGGLKTQYF.

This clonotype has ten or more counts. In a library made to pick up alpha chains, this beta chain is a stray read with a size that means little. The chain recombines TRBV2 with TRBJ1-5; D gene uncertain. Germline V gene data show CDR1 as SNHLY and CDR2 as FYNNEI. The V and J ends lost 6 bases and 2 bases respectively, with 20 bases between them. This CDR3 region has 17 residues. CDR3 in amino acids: CASRETMAGMGNQPQHF. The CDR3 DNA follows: TGTGCCAGCAGAGAAACCATGGCCGGGATGGGCAATCAGCCCCAGCATTTT.

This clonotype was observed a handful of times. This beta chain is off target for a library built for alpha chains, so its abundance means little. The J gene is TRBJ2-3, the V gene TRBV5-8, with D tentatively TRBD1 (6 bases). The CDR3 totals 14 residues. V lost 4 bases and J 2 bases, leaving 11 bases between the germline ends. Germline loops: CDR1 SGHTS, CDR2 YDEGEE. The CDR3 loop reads CASSVGHSTDTQYF. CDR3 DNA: TGTGCCAGCAGCGTGGGACACTCCACAGATACGCAGTATTTT.

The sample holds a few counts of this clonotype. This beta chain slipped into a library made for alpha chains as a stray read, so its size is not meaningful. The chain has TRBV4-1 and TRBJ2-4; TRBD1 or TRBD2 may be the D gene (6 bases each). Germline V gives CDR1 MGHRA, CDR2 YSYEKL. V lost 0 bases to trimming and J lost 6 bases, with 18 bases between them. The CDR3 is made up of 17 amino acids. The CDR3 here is CASSQDQGRGAGNIQYF. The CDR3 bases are TGCGCCAGCAGCCAAGATCAGGGGCGCGGAGCGGGAAACATTCAGTACTTC.

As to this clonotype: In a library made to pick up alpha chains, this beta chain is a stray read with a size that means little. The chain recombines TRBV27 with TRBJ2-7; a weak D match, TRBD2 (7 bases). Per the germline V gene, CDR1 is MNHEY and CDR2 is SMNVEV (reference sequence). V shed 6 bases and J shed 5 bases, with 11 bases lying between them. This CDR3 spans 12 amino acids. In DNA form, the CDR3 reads TGTGCCAGCAGGGGGGGGCCCAACGAGCAGTACTTC. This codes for CASRGGPNEQYF.

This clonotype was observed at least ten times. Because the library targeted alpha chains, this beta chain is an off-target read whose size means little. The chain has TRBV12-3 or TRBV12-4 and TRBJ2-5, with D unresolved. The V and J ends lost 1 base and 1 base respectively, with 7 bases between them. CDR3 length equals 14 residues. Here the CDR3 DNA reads TGTGCCAGCAGTTTAGAGGGCGTCCAAGAGACCCAGTACTTC. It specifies CASSLEGVQETQYF.

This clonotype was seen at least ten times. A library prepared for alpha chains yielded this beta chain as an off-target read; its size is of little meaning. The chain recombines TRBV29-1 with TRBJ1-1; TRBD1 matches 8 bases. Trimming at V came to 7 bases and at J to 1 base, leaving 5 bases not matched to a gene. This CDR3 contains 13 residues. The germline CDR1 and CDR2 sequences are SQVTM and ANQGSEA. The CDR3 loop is CSARTGRNTEAFF. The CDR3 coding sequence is TGCAGCGCTAGGACAGGGAGGAACACTGAAGCTTTCTTT.

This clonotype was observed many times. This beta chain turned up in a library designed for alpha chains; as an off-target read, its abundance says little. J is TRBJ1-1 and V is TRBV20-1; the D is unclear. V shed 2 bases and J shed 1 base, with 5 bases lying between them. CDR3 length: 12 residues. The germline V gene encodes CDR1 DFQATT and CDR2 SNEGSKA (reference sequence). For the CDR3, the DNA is TGCAGTGCTAGAAGTGGGAACACTGAAGCTTTCTTT. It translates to CSARSGNTEAFF.

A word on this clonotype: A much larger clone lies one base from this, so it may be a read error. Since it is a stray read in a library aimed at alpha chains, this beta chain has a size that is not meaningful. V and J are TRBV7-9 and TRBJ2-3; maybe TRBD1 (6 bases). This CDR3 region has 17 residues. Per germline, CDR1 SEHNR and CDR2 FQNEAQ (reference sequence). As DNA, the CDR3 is TGTGCCAGCAGCTTTGACAGGACTTACTCTAGCACAGATTCGCAGTATTTT. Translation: CASSFDRTYSSTDSQYF.

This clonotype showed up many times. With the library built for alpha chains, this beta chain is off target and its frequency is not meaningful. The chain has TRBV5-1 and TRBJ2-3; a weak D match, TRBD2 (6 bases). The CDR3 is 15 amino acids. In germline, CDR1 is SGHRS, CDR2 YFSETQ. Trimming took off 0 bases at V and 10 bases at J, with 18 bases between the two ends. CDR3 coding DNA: TGCGCCAGCAGCTTGGCCTTGGGGGTAGGAGGGGCGCAGTATTTT. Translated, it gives CASSLALGVGGAQYF. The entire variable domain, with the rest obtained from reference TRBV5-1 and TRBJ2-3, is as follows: KAGVTQTPRYLIKTRGQQVTLSCSPISGHRSVSWYQQTPGQGLQFLFEYFSETQRNKGNFPGRFSGRQFSNSRSEMNVSTLELGDSALYLCASSLALGVGGAQYFGPGTRLTVL.

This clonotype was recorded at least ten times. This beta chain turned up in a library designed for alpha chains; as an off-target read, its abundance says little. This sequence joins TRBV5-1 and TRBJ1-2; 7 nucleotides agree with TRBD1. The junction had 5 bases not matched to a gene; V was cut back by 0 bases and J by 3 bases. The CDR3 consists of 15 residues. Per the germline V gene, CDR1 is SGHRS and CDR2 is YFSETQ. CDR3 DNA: TGCGCCAGCAGCTTGGACAGGGGCAGGGACTATGGCTACACCTTC. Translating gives CASSLDRGRDYGYTF.

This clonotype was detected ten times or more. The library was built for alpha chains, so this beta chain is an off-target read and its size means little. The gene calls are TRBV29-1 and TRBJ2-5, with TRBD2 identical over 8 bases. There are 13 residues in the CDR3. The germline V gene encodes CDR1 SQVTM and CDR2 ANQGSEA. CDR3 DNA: TGCAGTTCTAGCAGCGGGAGTCAAGAGACCCAGTACTTC. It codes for CSSSSGSQETQYF. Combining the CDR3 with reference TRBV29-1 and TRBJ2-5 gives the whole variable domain SAVISQKPSRDICQRGTSLTIQCQVDSQVTMMFWYRQQPGQSLTLIATANQGSEATYESGFVIDKFPISRPNLTFSTLTVSNMSPEDSSIYLCSSSSGSQETQYFGPGTRLLVL.

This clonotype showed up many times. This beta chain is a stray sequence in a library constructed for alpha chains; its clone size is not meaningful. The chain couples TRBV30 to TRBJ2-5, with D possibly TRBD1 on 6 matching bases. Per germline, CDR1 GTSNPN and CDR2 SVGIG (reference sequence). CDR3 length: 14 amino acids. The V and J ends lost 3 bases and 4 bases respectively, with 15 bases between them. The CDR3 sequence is CAWSQTGSPETQYF. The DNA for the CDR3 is TGTGCCTGGAGCCAAACAGGGTCCCCAGAGACCCAGTACTTC.

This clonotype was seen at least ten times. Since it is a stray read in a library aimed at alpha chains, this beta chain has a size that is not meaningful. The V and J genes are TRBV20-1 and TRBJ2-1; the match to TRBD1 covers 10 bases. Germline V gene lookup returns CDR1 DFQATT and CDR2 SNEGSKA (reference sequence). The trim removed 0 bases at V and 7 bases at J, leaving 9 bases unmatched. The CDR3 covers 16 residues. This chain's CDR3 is CSARDRAGQGINEQFF. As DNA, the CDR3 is TGCAGTGCTAGAGATCGGGCGGGACAGGGGATAAATGAGCAGTTCTTC.

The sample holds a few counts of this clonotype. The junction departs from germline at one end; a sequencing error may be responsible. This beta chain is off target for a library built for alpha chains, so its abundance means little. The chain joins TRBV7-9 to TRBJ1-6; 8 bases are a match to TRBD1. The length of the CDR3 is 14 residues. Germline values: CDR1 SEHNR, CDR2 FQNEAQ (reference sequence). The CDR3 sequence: CVSSPTGDNSPLHF. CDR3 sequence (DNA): TGTGTCAGCAGCCCGACAGGGGATAATTCACCCCTCCACTTT.

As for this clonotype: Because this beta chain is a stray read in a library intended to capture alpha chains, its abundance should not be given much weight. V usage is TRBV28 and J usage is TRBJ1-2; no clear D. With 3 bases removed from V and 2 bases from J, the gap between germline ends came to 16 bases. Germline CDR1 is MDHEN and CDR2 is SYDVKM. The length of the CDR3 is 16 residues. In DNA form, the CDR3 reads TGTGCCAGCAGTTTCTTCGTCCCTTGGCCGAACTATGGCTACACCTTC. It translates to CASSFFVPWPNYGYTF.

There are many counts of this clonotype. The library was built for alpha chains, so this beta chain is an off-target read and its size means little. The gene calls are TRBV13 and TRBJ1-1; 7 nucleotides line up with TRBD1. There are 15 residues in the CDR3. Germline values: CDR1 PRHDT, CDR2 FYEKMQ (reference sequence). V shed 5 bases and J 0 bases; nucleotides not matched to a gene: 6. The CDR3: CASSTETGMNTEAFF. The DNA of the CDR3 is TGTGCCAGCAGCACAGAGACAGGGATGAACACTGAAGCTTTCTTT.

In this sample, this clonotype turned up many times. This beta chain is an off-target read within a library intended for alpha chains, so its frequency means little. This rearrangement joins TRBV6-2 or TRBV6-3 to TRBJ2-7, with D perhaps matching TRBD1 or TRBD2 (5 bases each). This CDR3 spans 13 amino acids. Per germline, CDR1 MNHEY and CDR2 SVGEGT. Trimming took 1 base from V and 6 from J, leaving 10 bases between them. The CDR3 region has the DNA TGTGCCAGCAGTTACTTCTCGGGGACCGAGCAGTACTTC. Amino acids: CASSYFSGTEQYF.

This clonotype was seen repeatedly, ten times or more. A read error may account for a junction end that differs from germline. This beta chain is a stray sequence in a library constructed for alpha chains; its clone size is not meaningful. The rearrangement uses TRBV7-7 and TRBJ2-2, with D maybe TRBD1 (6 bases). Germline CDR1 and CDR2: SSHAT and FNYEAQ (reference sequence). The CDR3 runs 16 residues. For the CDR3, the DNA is TGTGCTAGCAGTAGTATGCCGGGACAGAACACCGGGGAGCTGTTTTTT. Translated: CASSSMPGQNTGELFF.

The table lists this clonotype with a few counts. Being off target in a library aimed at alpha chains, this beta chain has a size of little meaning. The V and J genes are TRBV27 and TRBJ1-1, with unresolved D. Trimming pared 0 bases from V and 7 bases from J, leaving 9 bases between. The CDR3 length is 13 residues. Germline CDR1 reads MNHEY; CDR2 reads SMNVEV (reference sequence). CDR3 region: CASSLSREGEAFF. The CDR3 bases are TGTGCCAGCAGTTTATCGAGGGAGGGTGAAGCTTTCTTT.

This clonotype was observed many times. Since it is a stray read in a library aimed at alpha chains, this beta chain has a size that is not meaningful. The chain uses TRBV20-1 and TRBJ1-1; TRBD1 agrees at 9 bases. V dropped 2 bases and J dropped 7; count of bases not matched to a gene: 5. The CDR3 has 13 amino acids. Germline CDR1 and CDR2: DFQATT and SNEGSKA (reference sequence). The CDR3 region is CSARPQGAVEAFF. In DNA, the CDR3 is TGCAGTGCTAGACCACAGGGGGCAGTTGAAGCTTTCTTT.

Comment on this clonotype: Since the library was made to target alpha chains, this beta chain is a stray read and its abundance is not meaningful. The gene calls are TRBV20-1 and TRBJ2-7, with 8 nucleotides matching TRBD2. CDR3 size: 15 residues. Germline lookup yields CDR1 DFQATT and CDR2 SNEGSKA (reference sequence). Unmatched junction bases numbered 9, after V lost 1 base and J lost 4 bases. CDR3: CSARATSGGLYEQYF. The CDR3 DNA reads TGCAGTGCTAGAGCTACTAGCGGCGGTTTATACGAGCAGTACTTC.

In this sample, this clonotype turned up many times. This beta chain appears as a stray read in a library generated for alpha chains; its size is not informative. The DNA of the CDR3 is TGTGCCAGCAGCTACAGGGAGAGCTCCTATAATTCACCCCTCCACTTT. Its protein product is CASSYRESSYNSPLHF. J is TRBJ1-6 and V is TRBV7-2, with a tentative D call TRBD1 (6 bases). With 4 bases removed from V and 0 bases from J, the gap between germline ends came to 10 bases. Germline V gives CDR1 SGHTA, CDR2 FQGNSA. There are 16 residues in the CDR3.

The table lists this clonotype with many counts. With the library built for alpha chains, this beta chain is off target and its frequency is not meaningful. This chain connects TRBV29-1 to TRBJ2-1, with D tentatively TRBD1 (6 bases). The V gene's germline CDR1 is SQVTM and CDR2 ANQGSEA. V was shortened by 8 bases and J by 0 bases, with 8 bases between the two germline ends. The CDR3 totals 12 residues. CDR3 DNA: TGCAGCATGGACAGCTCCTACAATGAGCAGTTCTTC. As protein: CSMDSSYNEQFF.

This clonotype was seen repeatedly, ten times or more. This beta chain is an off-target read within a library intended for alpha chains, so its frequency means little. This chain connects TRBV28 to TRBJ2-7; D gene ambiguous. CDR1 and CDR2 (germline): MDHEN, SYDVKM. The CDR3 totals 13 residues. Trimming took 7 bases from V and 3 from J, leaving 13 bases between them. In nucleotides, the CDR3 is TGTGCCAGCACCGAAACAGCCATCTACGAGCAGTACTTC. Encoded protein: CASTETAIYEQYF.

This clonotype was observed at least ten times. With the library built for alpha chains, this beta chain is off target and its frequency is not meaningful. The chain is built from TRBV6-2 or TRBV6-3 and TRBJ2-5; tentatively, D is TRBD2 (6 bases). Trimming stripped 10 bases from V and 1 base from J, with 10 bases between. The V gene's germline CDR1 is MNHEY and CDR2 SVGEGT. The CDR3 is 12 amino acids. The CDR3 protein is CAIGTFQETQYF. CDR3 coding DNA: TGTGCCATCGGGACTTTCCAAGAGACCCAGTACTTC.

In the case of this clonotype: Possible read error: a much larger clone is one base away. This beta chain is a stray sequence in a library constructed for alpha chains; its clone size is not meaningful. CDR3: CASSKGQGADYSNQPQHF. The CDR3 DNA reads as TGTGCCAGCAGTAAAGGACAGGGCGCCGATTATAGCAATCAGCCCCAGCATTTT. The V call is TRBV6-1, the J call TRBJ1-5, with TRBD1 matching 8 bases. The CDR3 sequence is 18 residues long. The J segment lost 0 bases and the V segment lost 5 bases, leaving 12 bases of the junction unmatched. CDR1 MNHNS and CDR2 SASEGT come from the germline V gene.

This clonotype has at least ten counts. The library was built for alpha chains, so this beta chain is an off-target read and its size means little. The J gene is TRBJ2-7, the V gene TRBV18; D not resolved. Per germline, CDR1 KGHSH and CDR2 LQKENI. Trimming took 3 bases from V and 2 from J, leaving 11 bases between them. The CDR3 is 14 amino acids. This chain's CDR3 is CASSPSKATYEQYF. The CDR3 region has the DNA TGTGCCAGCTCACCCAGCAAAGCAACCTACGAGCAGTACTTC.

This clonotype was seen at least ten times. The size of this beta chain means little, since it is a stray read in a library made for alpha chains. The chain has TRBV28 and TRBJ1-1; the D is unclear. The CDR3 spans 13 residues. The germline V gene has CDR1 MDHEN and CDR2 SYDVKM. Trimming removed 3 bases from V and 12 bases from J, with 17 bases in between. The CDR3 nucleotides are TGTGCCAGCAGTTTTACGCAATACTCCGGGACTTTCTTT. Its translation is CASSFTQYSGTFF.